The 10 T cell receptor beta chains given below trace back to one sample, sequenced in a study of CD8+ T cells in alopecia areata. RNA extraction was followed by reverse transcription into cDNA, which acted as the sequencing template. Sequencing was performed with immunoSEQ multiplex PCR; in TCRdb, only in-frame clones are kept and a portion is missing. The sample has roughly 190,000 clones; roughly 60% are singletons. Specified treatment: oral pan-JAK inhibitor, 5-10 mg twice daily. The sequencing here drew on CD4+ T cells sorted from blood, taken at week 24, from a patient treated with tofacitinib. The receptors originated from a human donor with alopecia areata.

A remark on this clone: Other DNA sequences in the sample encode the same CDR3. The rearrangement links TRBV29-1 to TRBJ2-2, with D perhaps TRBD1 (5 bases). The CDR3 contains 13 residues. The V and J ends lost 3 bases and 1 base respectively, with 6 bases between them. The germline V gene encodes CDR1 SQVTM and CDR2 ANQGSEA. The CDR3 coding sequence is TGCAGCGTTGACACAGGGAACACCGGGGAGCTGTTTTTT. Translation: CSVDTGNTGELFF.

This clone occurred a few times. J is TRBJ1-5 and V is TRBV7-8, with no clear D. V was shortened by 3 bases and J by 4 bases, with 4 bases between the two germline ends. The germline V gene encodes CDR1 SGHVS and CDR2 FQNEAQ. This CDR3 region has 12 residues. CDR3 in DNA: TGTGCCAGCAGCTTTACTAATCAGCCCCAGCATTTT. Translating gives CASSFTNQPQHF. Full variable domain (outside the CDR3, taken from reference TRBV7-8 and TRBJ1-5): GAGVSQSPRYKVAKRGQDVALRCDPISGHVSLFWYQQALGQGPEFLTYFQNEAQLDKSGLPSDRFFAERPEGSVSTLKIQRTQQEDSAVYLCASSFTNQPQHFGDGTRLSIL.

CDR3 DNA sequence: TGCGCCAGCAGCTTTGAAGGAGCGGCAGATACGCAGTATTTT. The encoded protein is CASSFEGAADTQYF. J is TRBJ2-3 and V is TRBV5-1; D might be TRBD2 (5 bases). The CDR3 consists of 14 residues. Trimming took off 2 bases at V and 4 bases at J, with 11 bases between the two ends. Germline values: CDR1 SGHRS, CDR2 YFSETQ.

This clone was seen a handful of times. The chain recombines TRBV4-2 with TRBJ1-5; D unclear. The V end was cut by 1 base, the J end by 3 bases, with 4 bases between. The germline CDR1 and CDR2 sequences are LGHNA and YNFKEQ. The CDR3 loop spans 13 amino acids. For the CDR3, the DNA is TGTGCCAGCAGCCAAGGGTACAATCAGCCCCAGCATTTT. As protein: CASSQGYNQPQHF.

This chain links TRBV4-3 with TRBJ2-5, with D possibly matching TRBD1 (7 bases). The germline V and J ends were trimmed by 5 bases and 5 bases, with 18 bases remaining between them. Germline values: CDR1 LGHNA, CDR2 YSLEER. This CDR3 is 15 amino acids long. The CDR3 DNA is TGCGCCAGCAGCAGTATCAGGGGGGTAGGGGAGACCCAGTACTTC. Encoded protein: CASSSIRGVGETQYF.

The chain combines TRBV4-3 with TRBJ2-4; no clear D gene. Trimming left V 0 bases short and J 4 bases short, with 13 bases between. Germline V CDR1 and CDR2: LGHNA, YSLEER. The CDR3 extends over 16 amino acids. CDR3 in DNA: TGCGCCAGCAGCCAAGAAGCTGGGATTATGAAAAACATTCAGTACTTC. Its protein product is CASSQEAGIMKNIQYF.

This clone appeared once. The chain employs TRBV7-2 and TRBJ2-3, with D possibly matching TRBD2 (6 bases). V was pared by 1 base and J by 9 bases, with 11 bases between. The CDR3 spans 13 residues. The V gene's germline CDR1 is SGHTA and CDR2 FQGNSA. In DNA, the CDR3 is TGTGCCAGCAGCTTAGTACCGGGGGAGACGCAGTATTTT. Its translation: CASSLVPGETQYF.

This clone was seen more than once but under ten times. The chain carries TRBV5-6 and TRBJ2-2; 9 bases are shared with TRBD2. The CDR3 totals 16 residues. Germline-derived CDR1 and CDR2 are SGHDT and YYEEEE. The V gene end was trimmed by 0 bases and the J gene end by 4 bases; junction bases not matched to a gene: 4. This CDR3 is CASSLGLAEVTGELFF. CDR3 sequence (DNA): TGTGCCAGCAGCTTGGGACTAGCGGAGGTCACCGGGGAGCTGTTTTTT.

V gene TRBV29-1 combines with J gene TRBJ2-7; 8 bases match TRBD1. Unmatched junction bases numbered 6, after V lost 2 bases and J lost 6 bases. CDR3 length: 13 amino acids. Germline CDR1 and CDR2: SQVTM and ANQGSEA. The CDR3 loop is CSVEWSGTGEQYF. DNA of the CDR3: TGCAGCGTTGAATGGTCAGGGACAGGCGAGCAGTACTTC.

V is TRBV9 and J is TRBJ1-5, with D possibly being TRBD1 (5 bases). Germline CDR1 and CDR2: SGDLS and YYNGEE. Trimming removed 3 bases from V and 4 bases from J, with 14 bases in between. The CDR3 length is 15 residues. In DNA, the CDR3 is TGTGCCAGCAGCGCCACCGGGACCGATAATCAGCCCCAGCATTTT. It specifies CASSATGTDNQPQHF. Using reference TRBV9 and TRBJ1-5 for the parts outside the CDR3, the full variable domain is DSGVTQTPKHLITATGQRVTLRCSPRSGDLSVYWYQQSLDQGLQFLIQYYNGEERAKGNILERFSAQQFPDLHSELNLSSLELGDSALYFCASSATGTDNQPQHFGDGTRLSIL.